This paragraph covers one TCR beta chain sequence. The CDR3 length is 18 residues. Trimming removed 1 base at V and 7 bases at J, with 25 bases between. CDR1 is LGHNA and CDR2 is YSLEER in the germline V gene. The record originates from a study of radiotherapy plus CTLA-4 blockade in lung cancer. TCRdb's table, derived via immunoSEQ multiplex PCR, lists solely in-frame clones and lacks some. The data show under 65,000 clones, with about 80% seen just once and over 6% held by the top ten. The chain combines TRBV4-3 with TRBJ1-1, with D maybe TRBD1 (6 bases). The receptor was isolated from a human donor with non-small cell lung cancer whose response to radiotherapy plus ipilimumab could not be evaluated. The sequenced sample was peripheral blood, obtained from a patient treated with radiotherapy plus ipilimumab. The CDR3 sequence: CASSQVQMLQGERSEAFF. In nucleotides, the CDR3 is TGCGCCAGCAGCCAAGTTCAAATGTTACAGGGAGAGCGGAGTGAAGCTTTCTTT.